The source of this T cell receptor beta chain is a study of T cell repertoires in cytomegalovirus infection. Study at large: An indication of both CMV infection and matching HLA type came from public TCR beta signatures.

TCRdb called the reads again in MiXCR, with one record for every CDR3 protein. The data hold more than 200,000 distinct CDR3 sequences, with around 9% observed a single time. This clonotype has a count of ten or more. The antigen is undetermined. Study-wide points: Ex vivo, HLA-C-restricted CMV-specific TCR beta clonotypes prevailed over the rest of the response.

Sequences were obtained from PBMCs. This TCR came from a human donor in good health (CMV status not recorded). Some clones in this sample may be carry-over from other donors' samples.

CDR3 amino acids: CASSLLGAASYNEQFF. CDR3 nucleotides: TGTGCCAGCAGCTTACTTGGAGCGGCCTCCTACAATGAGCAGTTCTTC. This chain links TRBV7-2 with TRBJ2-1, with TRBD2 as a possible D gene (5 bases). V was cut by 2 bases and J by 0 bases, with 11 bases left in between. CDR1 is SGHTA and CDR2 is FQGNSA in the germline V gene. There are 16 residues in the CDR3. Supplemented by reference TRBV7-2 and TRBJ2-1, the full variable domain reads GAGVSQSPSNKVTEKGKDVELRCDPISGHTALYWYRQSLGQGLEFLIYFQGNSAPDKSGLPSDRFSAERTGGSVSTLTIQRTQQEDSAVYLCASSLLGAASYNEQFFGPGTRLTVL.